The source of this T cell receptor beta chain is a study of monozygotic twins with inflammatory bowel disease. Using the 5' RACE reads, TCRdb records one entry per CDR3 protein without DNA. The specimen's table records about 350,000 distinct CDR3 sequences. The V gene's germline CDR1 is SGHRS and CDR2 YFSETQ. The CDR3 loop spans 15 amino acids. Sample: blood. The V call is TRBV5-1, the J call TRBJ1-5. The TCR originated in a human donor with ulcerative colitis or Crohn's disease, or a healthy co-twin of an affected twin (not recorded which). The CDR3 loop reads CASSLEGRSNQPQHF.